This is a list of T cell receptor beta chains from one sample in a study of blood T cells in healthy people across ages. TCRdb called the 5' RACE reads again in MiXCR, with one record for every CDR3 protein. The sample consists of roughly 2 million distinct CDR3 sequences, just under 50% of them appearing once. Sequenced input: blood. The receptors here all came from a middle-aged woman in good health. Both conserved end residues are part of each CDR3. A D gene is named only where the DNA matches it firmly.

D gene	CDR3 length	J gene	V gene	CDR3 protein
-	13	TRBJ2-5	TRBV4-1	CASSQGLLETQYF
TRBD1	16	TRBJ1-2	TRBV5-1	CASTPETGRQPYGYTF
TRBD1	15	TRBJ2-3	TRBV13	CASSFLTGGADTQYF
-	12	TRBJ1-6	TRBV20-1	CSATGIDSPLHF
-	16	TRBJ2-6	TRBV7-6	CASSRTGISGANVLTF
TRBD2	20	TRBJ2-3	TRBV4-1	CASSQDGTSGGAFMTDTQYF
-	13	TRBJ2-4	TRBV14	CASSQDRGRAQYF
TRBD1	11	TRBJ1-2	TRBV28	CARGQDHGYTF
TRBD2	13	TRBJ2-7	TRBV20-1	CSASGLALDEQYF
-	15	TRBJ2-3	TRBV21-1	CASSKGGRDTDTQYF
TRBD1	16	TRBJ2-3	TRBV5-5	CASSLTGTGGRDTQYF
-	15	TRBJ1-6	TRBV28	CASRMDGGPNSPLHF
-	13	TRBJ1-1	TRBV6-5	CASRRSGEIWAFF
TRBD2	15	TRBJ2-5	TRBV20-1	CSGSPTSGGRETQYF
TRBD2	12	TRBJ2-5	TRBV29-1	CSAAGTSVTQYF
-	14	TRBJ2-2	TRBV5-1	CASKLGWDTGELFF
TRBD2	16	TRBJ2-1	TRBV4-3	CASSHSGTSGGAEQFF
TRBD1	14	-	TRBV3-1	CASSRTGGYYEQYF
TRBD1	13	TRBJ1-2	TRBV12-3/TRBV12-4	CASSQGTATGYTF
TRBD2	15	TRBJ2-3	TRBV6-5	CATHSGGEHTDTQYF
TRBD2	13	TRBJ2-3	TRBV10-3	CATAGGSTDTQYF
TRBD2	15	-	TRBV9	CASSVGLAVYNEQYF
-	17	TRBJ2-3	TRBV3-1	CASSQESGPSFTDTQYF
-	15	TRBJ2-1	TRBV12-3/TRBV12-4	CASTPGRLSYNEQFF
-	17	TRBJ2-3	TRBV7-2	CASSLRGAGLKTDTQYF
TRBD2	16	TRBJ2-5	TRBV4-3	CASSQDWSGVGEIQYF
-	14	TRBJ1-1	TRBV20-1	CSARVIGGNTEAFF
-	14	TRBJ1-2	TRBV9	CASSDELANYGYTF
TRBD1	16	TRBJ1-4	TRBV18	CASSLFKGTANEKLFF
-	14	TRBJ1-2	TRBV5-1	CASSLASSNYGYTF
-	11	TRBJ1-2	TRBV6-5	CDSKTGRGYTF
-	13	TRBJ2-1	TRBV7-9	CASSFNFGNEQFF
-	15	TRBJ1-6	TRBV7-6	CASRSGTPYNSPLHF
-	16	TRBJ2-1	TRBV28	CASRRPPARDRNEQFF
TRBD1	14	TRBJ2-3	TRBV25-1	CASSARQGIDTQYF
-	12	TRBJ1-4	TRBV29-1	CSVESGNEKLFF
-	15	TRBJ1-1	TRBV6-2/TRBV6-3	CASSYGGARDTEAFF
TRBD1	14	TRBJ2-7	TRBV29-1	CSVLDRPSSYEQYF
TRBD1	15	TRBJ1-1	TRBV27	CASSSLWDRNTEAFF
TRBD1	13	TRBJ2-1	TRBV28	CASSFDRAGEQFF
-	16	TRBJ2-3	TRBV7-3	CASSLSGSRGTDTQYF
TRBD1	14	TRBJ2-7	TRBV5-1	CASSEGQRPYEQYF
-	12	TRBJ1-1	TRBV20-1	CSAMTPNTEAFF
TRBD1	10	TRBJ1-1	TRBV29-1	CSVGGQKAFF
-	20	TRBJ2-6	TRBV3-1	CASSQGDGRGLNSGANVLTF